The present entry profiles one T cell receptor (beta chain) with its context. Deep was the level used in running the assay. Measured with immunoSEQ multiplex PCR; TCRdb has only the in-frame clones, and not every one. The sample consists of about 560,000 clones, around 77% of them appearing once. CDR1 and CDR2 (germline): LNHDA, SQIVND (reference sequence). V dropped 4 bases and J dropped 4; count of bases not matched to a gene: 6. This CDR3 has 15 residues. These data are taken from a study of shared clonotypes between healthy human individuals. For the study at large: Donor composition was two women and a few men, aged 18 to 49.

Sequencing input: PBMCs. This TCR was recovered from a woman aged 40 to 50 in good health. Some clones in this sample may be carry-over from other donors' samples. The V and J genes are TRBV19 and TRBJ1-1; 10 bases fit TRBD1. CDR3 residues: CASSSGQGGSTEAFF. The CDR3 nucleotides are TGTGCCAGTAGTAGCGGACAGGGGGGGAGCACTGAAGCTTTCTTT.